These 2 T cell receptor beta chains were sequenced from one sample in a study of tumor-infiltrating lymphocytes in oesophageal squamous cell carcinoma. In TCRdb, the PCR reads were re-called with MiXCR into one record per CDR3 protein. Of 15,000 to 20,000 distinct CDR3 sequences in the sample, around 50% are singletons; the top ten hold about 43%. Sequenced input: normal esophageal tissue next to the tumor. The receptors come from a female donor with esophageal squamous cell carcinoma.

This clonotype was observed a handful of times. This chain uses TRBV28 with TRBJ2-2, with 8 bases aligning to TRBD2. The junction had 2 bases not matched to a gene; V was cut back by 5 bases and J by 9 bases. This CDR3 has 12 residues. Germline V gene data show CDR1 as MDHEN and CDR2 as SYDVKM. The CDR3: CASSISGRELFF. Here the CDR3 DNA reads TGTGCCAGCAGTATTAGCGGGAGGGAGCTGTTTTTT.

The CDR3: CASTSQGSGTQYF. DNA for the CDR3: TGCGCCAGCACAAGTCAGGGTTCGGGGACCCAGTACTTC. V and J are TRBV10-2 and TRBJ2-5, with D maybe TRBD1 (5 bases). This CDR3 has 13 residues. The V gene's germline CDR1 is WSHSY and CDR2 SAAADI. V was clipped by 7 bases and J by 7 bases, with 16 bases between them.